This T cell receptor (beta chain) was sequenced in a study of blood T cell repertoires in COVID-19. Study as a whole: Sites in the United States, Italy and Spain provided acute and convalescent COVID-19 samples.

Original analysis: Reference gene primer amplification in the assay estimated nucleated cell counts. Sequenced by immunoSEQ multiplex PCR; TCRdb stores in-frame clones only, minus some. Clone size and V and J calls were adopted from that table, with D and trimming inferred from the DNA. This sample has about 410,000 clones, with approximately 90% found just once. The CDR3 consists of 15 residues. CDR1 is SEHNR, CDR2 FQNEAQ, per germline (reference sequence). The V end lost 5 bases, the J end lost 2 bases, and 14 bases lay between the germline ends. The clonotype was recovered from a woman between 40 and 50 years old with COVID-19, enrolled during active disease. The V call is TRBV7-9, the J call TRBJ2-3; a possible D gene is TRBD2 (6 bases). Sample: peripheral blood. Here the CDR3 reads CASSISWDFTDTQYF. As DNA, the CDR3 is TGTGCCAGCAGCATCTCTTGGGACTTCACAGATACGCAGTATTTT.